What follows is one T cell receptor beta chain and its context. Which antigen it targets is not known. Nothing much larger sits one base from this clone, and base qualities are not available. V is cut by 3 bases and J by 4 bases, and the space between the germline ends is 9 bases. The CDR3 goes from the cysteine to the phenylalanine over 13 residues. Just CDR3 DNA is preserved here, 39 bases in frame from base 1. The germline V gene (reference sequence) supplies CDR1 MNHEY and CDR2 SMNVEV. The data originate from a study of glioma-infiltrating T cells after dendritic cell vaccination listed by TCRdb under 2016. About the study as a whole: The cohort included roughly 15 glioblastoma patients drawn from Phase I and II dendritic cell vaccination trials, of whom 9 were newly diagnosed and 6 had recurrent disease. Patients received three intradermal dendritic cell vaccine injections at biweekly intervals in the arm below the axilla. Deep sequencing of TCR beta CDR3 regions was used to quantify tumor-infiltrating lymphocyte content and compare tumor and blood repertoires in dendritic cell-vaccinated glioblastoma patients. The vaccine consisted of monocyte-derived dendritic cells cultured less than eight days with IL-4 and GM-CSF, then pulsed overnight with autologous tumor lysate. TCR sequencing metrics, including TIL content and tumor-blood repertoire overlap, were correlated with survival after dendritic cell vaccination. Autologous tumor lysate-pulsed dendritic cell vaccination was administered to the patients between about 2003 and 2013.

Using the immunoSEQ assay, TCRB CDR3 regions were amplified from approximately 2 micrograms of genomic DNA, or from all available DNA when less than that was on hand. The multiplex PCR relied on 60 forward primers for TCR V beta segments and 13 reverse primers for J beta segments. To estimate reads per starting template, synthetic control templates were spiked into each sample at limiting dilution. Reads of 87 bp were generated by sequencing on the Illumina HiSeq System. In the source study's methods: PCR and sequencing errors were removed by merging closely related sequences with a nearest neighbor algorithm. TCR overlap was measured as the percentage of unique tumor TCR beta sequences also present in the same patient's peripheral blood. Not all clones reach the TCRdb copy of this immuneACCESS table, which keeps in-frame sequences only. Checked studies attribute under half of the gap to unresolved V genes and leave the rest unexplained. V, J and clone size were drawn from that table, and D and trimming were deduced from the DNA. The sample includes roughly 80,000 clones, with around 86% observed a single time. The top ten constitute 2% to 2.5% of the sample.

What the time point label conveys for this sample: after dendritic cell vaccination, including at tumor progression/relapse. Patients were selected on the basis of adequate residual fresh-frozen tumor tissue and more than two years of available survival data. Although molecular status otherwise differed among the glioblastoma patients, no patient had an isocitrate dehydrogenase mutation. PBMC were collected before vaccination, two weeks after the third vaccination, and at tumor progression when it occurred. The Qiagen DNeasy Blood extraction Kit was used for extraction of genomic DNA. Study-wide findings and limitations: Longer time to progression and overall survival after dendritic cell vaccination were predicted by higher estimated pretreatment TIL content. The three-group TCR overlap response model was characterized as speculative, and prospective validation of the model was stated to be required. The cohort was small and heterogeneous, and full blood and tumor sets were available for few patients, with initial-recurrent tumor pairs available for even fewer patients. No direct relationship between TCR clonality and survival was found, suggesting that a diverse polyclonal response may matter.

Source: blood, taken after dendritic cell vaccination. The sequence was collected from a human donor with glioblastoma. Recombination linked TRBV27 to TRBJ1-2, and perhaps TRBD1 as D gene, on 5 matching bases. In nucleotide form, the sequence is TGTGCCAGCAGTTTTGGGACTTCCTATGGCTACACCTTC. Its protein is CASSFGTSYGYTF.